This T cell receptor (beta chain) was sequenced in a study of T cell changes during pregnancy in multiple sclerosis. Trimming at V came to 0 bases and at J to 8 bases, leaving 6 bases not matched to a gene. The CDR3 loop spans 14 amino acids. CDR1 is SGHDT, CDR2 YYEEEE, per germline. This table comes from immunoSEQ multiplex PCR, and its TCRdb copy is limited to in-frame clones, with some not included. The sample has 60,000 or so clones, 91% seen once. This rearrangement joins TRBV5-6 to TRBJ1-2, with 8 bases fitting TRBD1. This specimen consisted of peripheral blood, obtained before pregnancy. This clonotype was obtained from a female donor with multiple sclerosis, enrolled in a pregnancy study. CDR3 residues: CASSLGRGRGGYTF. As DNA, the CDR3 is TGTGCCAGCAGCTTGGGCAGGGGGCGGGGAGGCTACACCTTC. The whole variable domain, remainder taken from reference TRBV5-6 and TRBJ1-2, is DAGVTQSPTHLIKTRGQQVTLRCSPKSGHDTVSWYQQALGQGPQFIFQYYEEEERQRGNFPDRFSGHQFPNYSSELNVNALLLGDSALYLCASSLGRGRGGYTFGSGTRLTVV.